Reported below is one TCR beta chain. The data derive from a study of blood T cell repertoires in COVID-19. CDR3 size: 14 residues. Deletions cut 2 bases from V and 7 bases from J, with 15 bases between. Germline CDR1 SGHKS, CDR2 YYEKEE (reference sequence). Authors' methods: Using reference gene primer amplification, nucleated cell counts were estimated. Clones were read by immunoSEQ multiplex PCR, and TCRdb kept only the in-frame ones, dropping some. V, J and clone size were drawn from that table, and D and trimming were deduced from the DNA. The data hold more than 200,000 clones, with 80% to 90% observed a single time.

This sequence originates from a woman over 75 with COVID-19, enrolled during active disease. What was sequenced was peripheral blood. The genes are TRBV5-5 and TRBJ1-1, with unresolved D. CDR3 bases: TGTGCCAGCAGCTTAAGTCCGATCCCTAATGAAGCTTTCTTT. This encodes CASSLSPIPNEAFF.